What follows are 23 T cell receptor beta chains derived from one specimen sequenced in a study of T cell clonality in common variable immunodeficiency (dated by TCRdb to about 2015). The library was produced with the immunoSEQ multiplex PCR assay. Drawn from immuneACCESS, this table holds only the in-frame rearrangements with V and J called that TCRdb kept. Clones are partly lost; checked studies trace under half to an unresolved V gene and leave the rest unexplained. This sample shows tens of thousands of clones, and none of them turns up only once. The ten largest clones capture more than 2.5% of the sample. Specimen: peripheral blood mononuclear cells. Every receptor here comes from a person aged 18 to 70 in good health.

This clone was observed at least ten times. Sequencing ends 3 residues short of the CDR3 end; the germline J gene provides the rest. The chain couples TRBV19 to TRBJ2-2; D is possibly TRBD1 (5 bases). Germline CDR1 LNHDA, CDR2 SQIVND (reference sequence). There are 17 residues in the CDR3. V was clipped by 1 base and J by 5 bases, with 17 bases between them. The CDR3 DNA, read in part, is TGTGCCAGTAGTATAGTAGGAGTAGCCCCAGGGACCGGGGAG. Its protein product is CASSIVGVAPGTGE. The full CDR3 reads CASSIVGVAPGTGELFF.

This clone was observed at least ten times. The read ends 3 residues before the CDR3 terminus; that terminus is restored from the germline J gene. Other DNA sequences in this sample translate to the same CDR3. The chain has TRBV19 and TRBJ1-1; a possible D gene is TRBD1 (6 bases). Trimming removed 6 bases from V and 1 base from J, with 12 bases in between. In germline, CDR1 is LNHDA, CDR2 SQIVND (reference sequence). The CDR3 has 14 amino acids. The part of the CDR3 DNA that was read is TGTGCCAGTAGCTTGGGCAGGGGGAACACTGAA. Protein sequence: CASSLGRGNTE. The CDR3 in full is CASSLGRGNTEAFF. The full variable domain, completed using reference TRBV19 and TRBJ1-1, is DGGITQSPKYLFRKEGQNVTLSCEQNLNHDAMYWYRQDPGQGLRLIYYSQIVNDFQKGDIAEGYSVSREKKESFPLTVTSAQKNPTAFYLCASSLGRGNTEAFFGQGTRLTVV.

This clone was detected ten times or more. The CDR3 end lies 3 residues beyond the end of the read and is filled in from the germline J gene. The chain links TRBV5-1 to TRBJ1-1; weak D call: TRBD1 (6 bases). Germline assignment: CDR1 SGHRS and CDR2 YFSETQ. This CDR3 region has 14 residues. Trimming pared 4 bases from V and 1 base from J, leaving 11 bases between. The CDR3 here is CASSPQGRNTEAFF. The sequenced CDR3 bases are TGCGCCAGCAGCCCGCAGGGGAGGAACACTGAA.

This clone appeared many times. The read ends 3 residues early relative to the CDR3; the germline J gene fills the gap. The V gene is TRBV2, the J gene TRBJ2-7; D is possibly TRBD1 (5 bases). Per germline, CDR1 SNHLY and CDR2 FYNNEI. This CDR3 spans 14 amino acids. Trimming stripped 7 bases from V and 3 bases from J, with 16 bases between. CDR3 DNA, as far as it was read: TGTGCCAGCAATCAGGGAAGTTGGAACTACGAG. This sequence encodes CASNQGSWNYE. The entire CDR3 is CASNQGSWNYEQYF.

There are many counts of this clone. With the read ending 3 residues before the CDR3 end, the germline J gene is used to fill in that end. The rearrangement links TRBV2 to TRBJ2-1; TRBD2 might be the D (5 bases). CDR1 and CDR2 (germline): SNHLY, FYNNEI. The CDR3 length is 14 residues. Trimming stripped 7 bases from V and 7 bases from J, with 17 bases between. Incomplete CDR3 DNA: TGTGCCAGCATGAGTTTACGGGGTGTAAATGAG. It is translated as CASMSLRGVNE. The complete CDR3 protein is CASMSLRGVNEQFF.

This clone was recorded at least ten times. The CDR3 end lies 3 residues beyond the end of the read and is filled in from the germline J gene. The chain joins TRBV18 to TRBJ2-3; TRBD2 aligns across 14 bases. V lost 0 bases to trimming and J lost 5 bases; unmatched junction nucleotides: 7. The CDR3 spans 18 residues. Germline CDR1 reads KGHSH; CDR2 reads LQKENI. The CDR3 loop reads CASSPPYGTSGSKDTQYF. CDR3 DNA (partial): TGTGCCAGCTCACCACCGTACGGGACTAGCGGGAGTAAAGATACG.

This clone has ten or more counts. Sequencing ends 3 residues short of the CDR3 end; the germline J gene provides the rest. The chain combines TRBV14 with TRBJ2-7; 8 nucleotides align to TRBD1. The CDR3 has 16 amino acids. Per the germline V gene, CDR1 is SGHDN and CDR2 is FVKESK. The V segment lost 0 bases and the J segment 6 bases; nucleotides outside the gene matches: 10. The CDR3: CASSQENYRGVGEQYF. The part of the CDR3 DNA that was read is TGTGCCAGCAGCCAAGAGAACTACAGGGGGGTCGGCGAG.

This clone was observed at least ten times. Read sequence stops 3 residues before the CDR3 end, and the germline J gene provides the missing end. The chain employs TRBV11-2 and TRBJ2-2; a possible D gene is TRBD2 (5 bases). This CDR3 spans 12 amino acids. Trimming cost V 2 bases and J 9 bases, with 7 bases left between them. The V gene's germline CDR1 is SGHAT and CDR2 FQNNGV. The sequenced CDR3 bases are TGTGCCAGCAGCTTATCTAGCTGGGAG. Its translation is CASSLSSWE. The whole CDR3 region reads CASSLSSWELFF.

This clone was seen repeatedly, ten times or more. The read halts 3 residues ahead of the CDR3 end, with the missing end drawn from the germline J gene. The genes are TRBV19 and TRBJ1-4; D is undetermined. The CDR3 runs to 16 residues. Germline CDR1 and CDR2: LNHDA and SQIVND (reference sequence). The germline V and J ends were trimmed by 3 bases and 0 bases, with 11 bases remaining between them. CDR3 sequence reads: CASSISNRPTNEKLFF. CDR3 DNA, as far as it was read: TGTGCCAGTAGTATTTCAAACAGACCAACTAATGAAAAA. Supplemented by reference TRBV19 and TRBJ1-4, the full variable domain reads DGGITQSPKYLFRKEGQNVTLSCEQNLNHDAMYWYRQDPGQGLRLIYYSQIVNDFQKGDIAEGYSVSREKKESFPLTVTSAQKNPTAFYLCASSISNRPTNEKLFFGSGTQLSVL.

This clone was counted many times. The read terminates 3 residues before the CDR3 end, so the remaining end is supplied by the germline J gene. The genes are TRBV5-5 and TRBJ1-2; D is ambiguous. V was trimmed by 4 bases and J by 2 bases, leaving 9 bases between them. CDR1 and CDR2 (germline): SGHKS, YYEKEE (reference sequence). The CDR3 runs 13 residues. CDR3 region: CASSTNENYGYTF. The part of the CDR3 DNA that was read is TGTGCCAGCAGCACTAACGAGAACTATGGC.

In this sample, this clone turned up a few times. Being one base from a much bigger clone, this may be a read error. The CDR3 here is CSATLAGKAYEQYF. CDR3 bases read: TGCAGTGCGACACTAGCGGGGAAAGCCTACGAG. The gene calls are TRBV20-1 and TRBJ2-7; TRBD2 agrees at 10 bases. The CDR3 is cut off 3 residues early in the read; its end comes from the germline J gene. CDR1 is DFQATT and CDR2 is SNEGSKA in the germline V gene (reference sequence). V was pared by 6 bases and J by 2 bases, with 7 bases of the junction left unmatched. The CDR3 covers 14 residues.

This clone has at least ten counts. The CDR3 extends 3 residues past the end of the read, so its final part is completed from the germline J gene. The chain recombines TRBV19 with TRBJ2-2, with 7 bases that match TRBD1. J gave up 3 bases and V 5 bases, and 15 bases lay outside the gene matches. The germline gives CDR1 LNHDA, CDR2 SQIVND (reference sequence). This CDR3 region has 18 residues. This CDR3 reads CASSSRDSKLLYTGELFF. Partial CDR3 DNA: TGTGCCAGTAGTTCCCGGGACAGTAAACTTCTCTACACCGGGGAG.

The sample holds many counts of this clone. The observed sequence ends 3 residues before the CDR3 terminus, with the missing tail filled in from the germline J gene. The gene calls are TRBV15 and TRBJ2-3; 11 bases are shared with TRBD1. Germline V gene sequence: CDR1 LNHNV, CDR2 YYDKDF (reference sequence). With 2 bases clipped from V and 0 bases from J, the junction kept 10 bases outside the gene matches. The CDR3 is 19 residues long. The CDR3 loop is CATSRPGQGASYSTDTQYF. CDR3 DNA (partial): TGTGCCACCAGCAGACCCGGACAGGGGGCTTCATATAGCACAGATACG.

The sample holds many counts of this clone. The read ends 3 residues early relative to the CDR3; the germline J gene fills the gap. The chain joins TRBV9 to TRBJ1-4; 10 bases map to TRBD1. CDR1 SGDLS and CDR2 YYNGEE come from the germline V gene. After removal of 1 base from V and 7 bases from J, the junction contained 7 bases not matched to a gene. The CDR3 contains 16 residues. CDR3 DNA (partial): TGTGCCAGCAGCGTATCAACGGGACAGGGGCCTGAAAAA. This translates into CASSVSTGQGPEK. The full CDR3 reads CASSVSTGQGPEKLFF.

Ten or more counts support this clone. Read sequence stops 3 residues before the CDR3 end, and the germline J gene provides the missing end. The J gene is TRBJ2-7, the V gene TRBV18; D unclear. This CDR3 spans 13 amino acids. Looked up from germline, CDR1 is KGHSH and CDR2 is LQKENI. V lost 3 bases, J lost 6 bases, and 12 bases lay in between. The chain's CDR3 is CASSPRAKIEQYF. CDR3 DNA, as far as it was read: TGTGCCAGCTCACCGCGTGCGAAGATCGAG.

The sample holds many counts of this clone. The read stops 3 residues short of the end of the CDR3; the missing end is completed from the germline J gene. The chain employs TRBV5-1 and TRBJ1-2; tentatively, D is TRBD1 (5 bases). CDR1 SGHRS and CDR2 YFSETQ come from the germline V gene. The CDR3 is made up of 14 amino acids. Trimming left V 4 bases short and J 6 bases short, with 16 bases between. The chain's CDR3 is CASSPAGMENGYTF. Partial CDR3 DNA: TGCGCCAGCAGCCCGGCAGGGATGGAGAATGGC.

This clone appeared many times. With the read ending 3 residues before the CDR3 end, the germline J gene is used to fill in that end. V and J are TRBV9 and TRBJ2-7; D is unclear. The CDR3 spans 14 residues. V dropped 0 bases and J dropped 3 bases, with 10 bases sitting between them. Germline CDR1 reads SGDLS; CDR2 reads YYNGEE. CDR3 residues: CASSVEGQSYEQYF. The CDR3 bases that were read are TGTGCCAGCAGCGTAGAAGGGCAGAGCTACGAG. Supplemented by reference TRBV9 and TRBJ2-7, the full variable domain reads DSGVTQTPKHLITATGQRVTLRCSPRSGDLSVYWYQQSLDQGLQFLIQYYNGEERAKGNILERFSAQQFPDLHSELNLSSLELGDSALYFCASSVEGQSYEQYFGPGTRLTVT.

This clone was recorded many times. Read sequence stops 3 residues before the CDR3 end, and the germline J gene provides the missing end. J is TRBJ1-1 and V is TRBV2, with 10 nucleotides matching TRBD1. The CDR3 spans 13 residues. The germline V gene has CDR1 SNHLY and CDR2 FYNNEI. CDR3: CASSPDRGRTAFF. The part of the CDR3 DNA that was read is TGTGCCAGCAGCCCTGACAGGGGGCGAACA.

This clone was observed many times. The missing CDR3 end, 3 residues past where the read stops, is filled in from the germline J gene. The chain carries TRBV19 and TRBJ1-2, with TRBD1 matching over 12 bases. In germline, CDR1 is LNHDA, CDR2 SQIVND (reference sequence). This CDR3 is 14 amino acids long. Trimming cost V 8 bases and J 7 bases; bases outside gene matches: 8. The CDR3 sequence: CASETGTGGSGYTF. CDR3 DNA, as far as it was read: TGTGCCAGTGAAACCGGGACAGGGGGCAGTGGC.

This clone appeared many times. The read terminates 3 residues before the CDR3 end, so the remaining end is supplied by the germline J gene. This chain joins TRBV5-1 and TRBJ2-7; D ambiguous. Germline CDR1 reads SGHRS; CDR2 reads YFSETQ. The V end was cut by 2 bases, the J end by 0 bases, with 15 bases between. The CDR3 runs to 16 residues. The sequenced CDR3 bases are TGCGCCAGCAGCTTTCGTGCTGGAGAGCGCTCCTACGAG. Its translation: CASSFRAGERSYE. The CDR3 reads in full as CASSFRAGERSYEQYF. Together with reference TRBV5-1 and TRBJ2-7, the CDR3 gives the full variable domain: KAGVTQTPRYLIKTRGQQVTLSCSPISGHRSVSWYQQTPGQGLQFLFEYFSETQRNKGNFPGRFSGRQFSNSRSEMNVSTLELGDSALYLCASSFRAGERSYEQYFGPGTRLTVT.

This clone was detected ten times or more. CDR3 DNA, as far as it was read: TGTGCCAGCAGTCAACAGGGGGGTAACTATGGC. Translated, it gives CASSQQGGNYG. The full-length CDR3 reads as CASSQQGGNYGYTF. V usage is TRBV2 and J usage is TRBJ1-2; 8 bases fit TRBD1. The read terminates 3 residues ahead of where the CDR3 ends, so the germline J gene completes it. CDR1 is SNHLY, CDR2 FYNNEI, per germline. With V trimmed by 5 bases and J by 1 base, 3 bases remained unmatched. The length of the CDR3 is 14 residues.

This clone came up many times. With the read ending 3 residues before the CDR3 end, the germline J gene is used to fill in that end. The chain employs TRBV7-9 and TRBJ2-2, with 9 nucleotides matching TRBD1. V was pared by 1 base and J by 5 bases, with 2 bases of the junction left unmatched. Per germline, CDR1 SEHNR and CDR2 FQNEAQ (reference sequence). The CDR3 length is 15 residues. CDR3 DNA (partial): TGTGCCAGCAGCTTAGGGACAGGGGAAACCGGGGAG. It yields the protein CASSLGTGETGE. The whole CDR3 reads CASSLGTGETGELFF.

This clone came up many times. Other DNA sequences in the same sample also yield this CDR3. The CDR3 here is CASSLASRRSGELFF. The sequenced CDR3 bases are TGTGCCAGCAGCTTAGCGTCACGGCGGTCCGGGGAG. This chain uses TRBV7-9 with TRBJ2-2, with D uncertain. The CDR3 end is not reached by the read, which stops 3 residues before it; the germline J gene fills it in. There are 15 residues in the CDR3. CDR1 and CDR2 (germline): SEHNR, FQNEAQ (reference sequence). V lost 0 bases to trimming and J lost 6 bases, with 11 bases between them.